This T cell receptor (beta chain) appears in the sequencing data of a study of human T cells and chemical hapten exposure. Whole-study findings and limits: Versus controls, significantly more large CDR3 similarity clusters arose from expanded TCRs.

Individual cDNA molecules in this library carried unique molecular identifiers. TCRdb redid the calling of the RACE reads with MiXCR, one entry per CDR3 protein. Of 280,000 or so distinct CDR3 sequences in the sample, 7.5% to 9% were seen once. Germline CDR1 reads SQVTM; CDR2 reads ANQGSEA. This CDR3 has 15 amino acids. V lost 7 bases and J lost 0, with 16 bases in between. This clonotype showed up just a few times. What it binds is not known. Time point: pre-sensitization, week 0. Described treatment: therapeutic diphenylcyclopropenone sensitization with weekly scalp DPC. V and J are TRBV29-1 and TRBJ2-1; the D is unclear. The material sequenced was whole blood, taken in connection with sensitization to the hapten diphenylcyclopropenone (DPC). The TCR sequence derives from a man aged 18-30 years with alopecia areata. Some clones in this sample may be carry-over from other donors' samples. The CDR3 protein is CSAPGRGNSYNEQFF. The CDR3 coding sequence is TGCAGCGCCCCCGGCCGCGGAAACTCCTACAATGAGCAGTTCTTC.